A selection of T cell receptor beta chains follows, all from one sample in a study of neoadjuvant anti-PD-1 for oral cavity cancer. Some clones are missing from TCRdb's copy, which holds only in-frame ones; the method was immunoSEQ multiplex PCR. The sample includes nearly 8,000 clones, approximately 71% seen only once; the top ten take around 2.8%. The sample consisted of PBMCs, taken after nivolumab (anti-PD-1) treatment. These receptors were taken from a person aged 35-79 years with oral cavity squamous cell carcinoma. The CDR3 runs from the conserved cysteine through the conserved F or W. D genes are given only for firm matches. A clone size is listed for some rows: how often the clone was seen (once, few, many), or a class if it is expanded.

15 TRBJ2-1 few TRBV5-1 TRBD1 CASSSTGAAYNEQFF TGCGCCAGCAGCTCGACAGGGGCCGCCTACAATGAGCAGTTCTTC
13 TRBJ2-5 . TRBV7-7 . CASSLDRQETQYF TGTGCCAGCAGCCTGGACAGACAAGAGACCCAGTACTTC
11 TRBJ2-1 . TRBV5-1 . CASSVDHQQFF TGCGCCAGCAGCGTCGACCACCAGCAGTTCTTC
15 TRBJ2-7 . TRBV19 TRBD1 CASSRTGTGGYEQYF TGTGCCAGTAGTCGAACCGGGACAGGGGGCTACGAGCAGTACTTC
11 TRBJ2-7 . TRBV18 TRBD1 CASSLGQGQYF TGTGCCAGCTCCCTCGGACAGGGGCAGTACTTC
14 TRBJ1-3 . TRBV19 . CASSSTGSGNTIYF TGTGCCAGTAGTTCTACAGGGTCTGGAAACACCATATATTTT
15 TRBJ1-5 few TRBV9 . CASSVGVSWGQPQHF TGTGCCAGCAGCGTAGGTGTGTCCTGGGGGCAGCCCCAGCATTTT
16 TRBJ1-1 . TRBV27 TRBD1 CASSPGQGFMNTEAFF TGTGCCAGCAGTCCGGGACAGGGATTTATGAACACTGAAGCTTTCTTT
14 TRBJ1-5 few TRBV5-1 . CASSLDGVNQPQHF TGCGCCAGCAGCCTTGACGGAGTTAATCAGCCCCAGCATTTT
16 TRBJ1-5 few TRBV2 . CASSEEAFYSNQPQHF TGTGCCAGCAGTGAAGAGGCATTTTATAGCAATCAGCCCCAGCATTTT
16 TRBJ2-5 . TRBV5-5 TRBD2 CASRLGVGGNGETQYF TGTGCCAGCAGGTTAGGGGTCGGGGGGAATGGAGAGACCCAGTACTTC
14 TRBJ1-6 few TRBV18 TRBD1 CASSTTGDNSPLHF TGTGCCAGCTCAACTACAGGGGATAATTCACCCCTCCACTTT
15 TRBJ1-6 . TRBV15 . CATSGQNPYNSPLHF TGTGCCACCAGCGGGCAGAACCCCTATAATTCACCCCTCCACTTT
11 TRBJ1-2 . TRBV19 . CASTSQGGYTF TGTGCCAGTACCTCACAAGGGGGCTACACCTTC
12 TRBJ1-1 few TRBV19 TRBD1 CASSPGTEPLVF TGTGCCAGTAGCCCGGGGACAGAACCATTGGTCTTT
16 TRBJ2-7 once TRBV9 TRBD2 CASSPFDSGVSYEQYF TGTGCCAGCAGCCCCTTTGATAGCGGGGTCTCCTACGAGCAGTACTTC
12 TRBJ1-5 . TRBV19 . CASSRRDQPQHF TGTGCCAGTAGTAGGAGGGATCAGCCCCAGCATTTT
15 TRBJ1-3 few TRBV11-2 TRBD1 CASSYGRGDGNTIYF TGTGCCAGCAGCTACGGCAGGGGGGACGGAAACACCATATATTTT
17 TRBJ2-6 . TRBV9 . CASSALLGASGANVLTF TGTGCCAGCAGCGCGCTCCTCGGGGCCTCTGGGGCCAACGTCCTGACTTTC
13 TRBJ1-5 . TRBV30 . CAWSVQGAKPQHF TGTGCCTGGAGTGTACAGGGAGCCAAGCCCCAGCATTTT
13 TRBJ2-1 . TRBV10-3 TRBD1 CAIKGTGDNEQFF TGTGCCATCAAAGGGACAGGGGACAATGAGCAGTTCTTC
13 TRBJ2-7 . TRBV6-5 . CASSYGRGYEQYF TGTGCCAGCAGTTATGGCAGGGGTTACGAGCAGTACTTC
11 TRBJ1-2 few TRBV6-5 . CASKARYGYTF TGTGCCAGCAAAGCCCGCTATGGCTACACCTTC
13 TRBJ1-2 once TRBV19 . CASSIVNGGGYTF TGTGCCAGTAGTATAGTGAATGGGGGTGGCTACACCTTC
15 TRBJ2-1 . TRBV6-4 TRBD2 CASSDTSGGPMKQFF TGTGCCAGCAGTGACACTAGCGGGGGGCCGATGAAGCAGTTCTTC
15 TRBJ1-1 . TRBV9 . CASSPWLSLNTEAFF TGTGCCAGCAGCCCTTGGCTTTCGTTGAACACTGAAGCTTTCTTT
14 TRBJ1-1 . TRBV6-1 . CASSVSGGGTEAFF TGTGCCAGCAGTGTGTCAGGTGGGGGCACTGAAGCTTTCTTT
13 TRBJ2-7 . TRBV7-9 . CASSPQSSYEQYF TGTGCCAGCAGCCCACAGAGCTCCTACGAGCAGTACTTC
15 TRBJ1-3 . TRBV5-6 . CASSLRGTTGNTIYF TGTGCCAGCAGCTTGAGAGGAACCACGGGAAACACCATATATTTT
12 TRBJ1-2 . TRBV11-2 . CASSYLDYGYTF TGTGCCAGCAGCTACCTAGACTATGGCTACACCTTC
15 TRBJ2-7 once TRBV9 . CASSVAGGPAYEQYF TGTGCCAGCAGCGTAGCGGGGGGCCCAGCCTACGAGCAGTACTTC
15 TRBJ1-2 . TRBV6-6 TRBD1 CASTQSGTGGDGYTF TGTGCCAGCACCCAATCGGGGACAGGGGGTGACGGCTACACCTTC
16 TRBJ2-3 . TRBV6-5 . CASSYSGQGFTDTQYF TGTGCCAGCAGTTACTCCGGTCAGGGGTTCACAGATACGCAGTATTTT
17 TRBJ2-3 . TRBV4-3 TRBD2 CASSQDPSGGAADTQYF TGCGCCAGCAGCCAAGATCCTAGCGGGGGGGCCGCAGATACGCAGTATTTT
15 TRBJ1-2 . TRBV6-5 . CASSYSIKDPRGYTF TGTGCCAGCAGTTACTCGATCAAGGACCCGCGTGGCTACACCTTC
14 TRBJ2-2 . TRBV6-5 TRBD1 CASSWDRVNGELFF TGTGCCAGCAGTTGGGACAGGGTAAACGGGGAGCTGTTTTTT
17 TRBJ2-1 . TRBV27 TRBD1 CASSLSWGDREYNEQFF TGTGCCAGCAGTTTATCGTGGGGGGACAGGGAGTACAATGAGCAGTTCTTC
14 TRBJ1-5 few TRBV7-2 . CASSLDPEYQPQHF TGTGCCAGCAGCTTAGACCCAGAGTATCAGCCCCAGCATTTT
13 TRBJ1-6 few TRBV2 . CASNQGRNSPLHF TGTGCCAGCAACCAGGGGCGTAATTCACCCCTCCACTTT
14 TRBJ1-1 . TRBV7-2 . CASSLAQSNTEAFF TGTGCCAGCAGCTTAGCCCAGTCGAACACTGAAGCTTTCTTT
14 TRBJ2-7 . TRBV5-1 . CASSLATGTYEQYF TGCGCCAGCAGCTTGGCCACTGGGACCTACGAGCAGTACTTC
15 TRBJ2-3 once TRBV6-1 . CASSEEISSTDTQYF TGTGCCAGCAGTGAAGAGATATCTAGCACAGATACGCAGTATTTT
13 TRBJ1-1 few TRBV18 . CASSREMNTEAFF TGTGCCAGCTCAAGGGAAATGAACACTGAAGCTTTCTTT
14 TRBJ1-1 . TRBV12-5 . CASGPGGQNTEAFF TGTGCTAGTGGCCCGGGGGGGCAGAACACTGAAGCTTTCTTT
15 TRBJ2-7 . TRBV4-1 . CASSRTGPLGYEQYF TGCGCCAGCTCGCGGACGGGTCCCCTTGGCTACGAGCAGTACTTC
15 TRBJ2-2 few TRBV6-5 TRBD2 CASKGSGGLAGELFF TGTGCCAGCAAGGGTAGCGGGGGGCTGGCCGGGGAGCTGTTTTTT
13 TRBJ1-1 . TRBV5-1 . CASSPRLNTEAFF TGCGCCAGCAGCCCAAGGTTGAACACTGAAGCTTTCTTT
15 TRBJ1-6 medium-sized TRBV2 TRBD1 CASTVGQGYNSPLHF TGTGCCAGCACGGTAGGACAGGGCTATAATTCACCCCTCCACTTT
15 TRBJ2-2 . TRBV18 . CASSLGQLGTGELFF TGTGCCAGCTCACTTGGACAGTTGGGCACCGGGGAGCTGTTTTTT
16 TRBJ2-5 . TRBV11-3 . CASSSVGQGDQETQYF TGTGCCAGCAGCTCCGTCGGGCAGGGTGACCAAGAGACCCAGTACTTC
15 TRBJ1-3 few TRBV4-1 . CASSQDAGNGNTIYF TGCGCCAGCAGCCAAGATGCGGGGAATGGAAACACCATATATTTT
16 TRBJ2-2 . TRBV5-1 . CASSYQAGSGTGELFF TGCGCCAGCAGCTACCAGGCCGGATCGGGCACCGGGGAGCTGTTTTTT
16 TRBJ2-1 . TRBV4-2 TRBD2 CASSQDRAGGRNEQFF TGTGCCAGCAGCCAAGATCGGGCGGGGGGGCGGAATGAGCAGTTCTTC
15 TRBJ1-6 . TRBV6-5 . CASSGQGPFNSPLHF TGTGCCAGCAGTGGCCAGGGACCTTTTAATTCACCCCTCCACTTT
13 TRBJ2-7 . TRBV5-4 . CASRPGQGGEQYF TGTGCCAGCAGACCCGGGCAGGGCGGCGAGCAGTACTTC
15 TRBJ1-2 few TRBV18 . CASSPPGTPGTGYTF TGTGCCAGCTCACCACCGGGGACACCGGGTACTGGCTACACCTTC
14 TRBJ2-7 . TRBV7-2 . CASSRTPFGGEQYF TGTGCCAGCAGCCGGACTCCGTTTGGGGGCGAGCAGTACTTC
15 TRBJ1-2 few TRBV2 . CASSEGEAVGWCYTF TGTGCCAGCAGTGAGGGGGAGGCGGTAGGGTGGTGCTACACCTTC
16 TRBJ1-2 few TRBV2 . CASSESVLGTYYGYTF TGTGCCAGCAGTGAAAGTGTATTAGGGACTTACTATGGCTACACCTTC
14 TRBJ1-4 . TRBV27 . CASSWGGINEKLFF TGTGCCAGCAGTTGGGGGGGGATTAATGAAAAACTGTTTTTT